This T cell receptor (beta chain) appears in the sequencing data of a study of tumor-infiltrating lymphocytes in localized non-small cell lung cancer. Study observations and caveats: Immunotypes IM1 and IM2 had similar TCR-derived T-cell fractions.

V lost 2 bases and J 5 bases, leaving 9 bases between the germline ends. This CDR3 contains 13 residues. Germline CDR1 reads MNHNY; CDR2 reads SVGAGI (reference sequence). Comment on this clone: Its antigen remains unknown.

Assay used: immunoSEQ multiplex PCR; TCRdb lists only in-frame clones, some missing. The table has approximately 15,000 clones, around 82% seen once. Sequencing was performed on uninvolved lung tissue not adjacent to the tumor. The V gene is TRBV6-6, the J gene TRBJ1-1; D is uncertain. The sequence was obtained from a human donor with non-small cell lung cancer. The CDR3 DNA reads as TGTGCCAGCAGTTACGAGTCCCTTACTGAAGCTTTCTTT. This translates into CASSYESLTEAFF.